These 27 T cell receptor beta chains share one sample of origin, sequenced in a study of cytomegalovirus exposure and HLA in healthy donors (dated by TCRdb to 2017 to 2019). Preparation of the library involved the immunoSEQ multiplex PCR assay. For the multiplex PCR, a mixture combining 60 forward primers for TCR Vbeta segments and 13 reverse primers for TCR Jbeta segments was used. As stored in TCRdb, this immuneACCESS dataset retains in-frame rearrangements with V and J assigned. A fraction of the clones does not appear; measured against another copy, unresolved V genes explain less than half of the discrepancy, and the remainder lacks a known reason. This sample holds some 120,000 clones; just under 75% were observed only once. Approximately 4.3% of the sample belongs to the ten largest clones. The source material was PBMCs. These receptors originate from a man in his 60s in good health and CMV-seropositive.

The V and J genes are TRBV7-3 and TRBJ2-7; 7 bases are a match to TRBD1. The CDR3 spans 18 residues. Germline V gives CDR1 SGHTA, CDR2 FQGTGA. Losses at the gene ends were 5 bases for V and 3 bases for J; bases not matched to a gene: 19. The DNA of the CDR3 is TGTGCCAGCAGCCCATTCCCCGGACAGGCCACGCGAGGCTACGAGCAGTACTTC. Translation gives CASSPFPGQATRGYEQYF.

This clone was counted between two and nine times. It is unclear where the CDR3 begins or ends on the DNA, so no DNA is shown, and the CDR3 is as TCRdb lists it. The chain is built from TRBV2 and TRBJ2-6; the D call TRBD1 from the table was never checked on the DNA. Germline V lookup: CDR1 SNHLY, CDR2 FYNNEI. The CDR3 sequence runs 15 residues, both termini included. CDR3 sequence reads: CASILDRAGANVLTF.

The CDR3 DNA reads as TGTGCCAGCAGTTCAGGGTATAGACCCCAGCATTTT. This codes for CASSSGYRPQHF. The chain employs TRBV28 and TRBJ1-5; possibly TRBD1 for D (5 bases). V was shortened by 4 bases and J by 10 bases, with 11 bases between the two germline ends. Germline assignment: CDR1 MDHEN and CDR2 SYDVKM. This CDR3 contains 12 residues.

The chain uses TRBV18 and TRBJ2-1; 7 nucleotides agree with TRBD1. Germline CDR1 KGHSH, CDR2 LQKENI. The CDR3 consists of 15 residues. The V gene end was trimmed by 2 bases and the J gene end by 12 bases; junction bases not matched to a gene: 13. The CDR3 nucleotides read TGTGCCAGCTCACCAGAGTACAGGGGCGTGGGATGGCAGTTCTTC. Protein: CASSPEYRGVGWQFF. Supplemented by reference TRBV18 and TRBJ2-1, the full variable domain reads NAGVMQNPRHLVRRRGQEARLRCSPMKGHSHVYWYRQLPEEGLKFMVYLQKENIIDESGMPKERFSAEFPKEGPSILRIQQVVRGDSAAYFCASSPEYRGVGWQFFGPGTRLTVL.

J is TRBJ1-6 and V is TRBV30; 10 positions match TRBD1. This CDR3 contains 14 residues. Trimming at V came to 2 bases and at J to 9 bases, leaving 4 bases not matched to a gene. The germline V gene has CDR1 GTSNPN and CDR2 SVGIG (reference sequence). The CDR3 region is CAWSRDRGTSPLHF. In DNA form, the CDR3 reads TGTGCCTGGAGTCGGGACAGGGGCACTTCACCCCTCCACTTT.

Details on this clone: The conserved phenylalanine or tryptophan normally closing the CDR3 is absent here, so this likely arose from a read error. The DNA is left out, because the CDR3 cannot be placed on it with certainty; the CDR3 is given as TCRdb lists it. V and J are TRBV6-5 and TRBJ1-1; TRBD1 was called by the table and not checked on the DNA. Germline lookup yields CDR1 MNHEY and CDR2 SVGAGI. Both ends counted, the CDR3 spans 9 residues. CDR3 region: CASYQGGLP.

The chain has TRBV5-6 and TRBJ2-2; 7 bases map to TRBD1. The CDR3 covers 16 residues. CDR1 SGHDT and CDR2 YYEEEE come from the germline V gene. After removal of 4 bases from V and 6 bases from J, the junction contained 12 bases not matched to a gene. The CDR3 spells CASSADSHRGSGELFF. The CDR3 DNA reads as TGTGCCAGCAGCGCGGACTCTCACAGGGGCTCCGGGGAGCTGTTTTTT.

A note on this clone: This sample also contains other DNA sequences that code for the same CDR3. The rearrangement joins TRBV2 to TRBJ2-2; possibly TRBD2 for D (5 bases). There are 13 residues in the CDR3. Germline V CDR1 and CDR2: SNHLY, FYNNEI. V was pared by 4 bases and J by 5 bases, with 8 bases between. CDR3 DNA sequence: TGTGCCAGCAGTGTCCGGGGAACCGGGGAGCTGTTTTTT. Translated, it gives CASSVRGTGELFF.

J is TRBJ1-1 and V is TRBV4-1, with D maybe TRBD1 (6 bases). Germline V gene sequence: CDR1 MGHRA, CDR2 YSYEKL. The CDR3 is made up of 21 amino acids. Trimming cost V 1 base and J 3 bases, with 30 bases left between them. For the CDR3, the DNA is TGCGCCAGCAGCCAAGGGGCAGGGCTAGTTGGTGTGGGCAGGGGTCACACTGAAGCTTTCTTT. Amino acid sequence: CASSQGAGLVGVGRGHTEAFF.

V gene TRBV18 combines with J gene TRBJ2-7, with TRBD2 identical over 8 bases. J gave up 4 bases and V 5 bases, and 10 bases lay outside the gene matches. The CDR3 is 15 residues long. CDR1 and CDR2 from the germline V gene are KGHSH and LQKENI. This CDR3 reads CASSGVGSGTYEQYF. The CDR3 coding sequence is TGTGCCAGCTCAGGGGTCGGTAGCGGGACTTACGAGCAGTACTTC.

The rearrangement links TRBV13 to TRBJ2-3; TRBD2 agrees at 11 bases. Germline CDR1 PRHDT, CDR2 FYEKMQ (reference sequence). The V gene end was trimmed by 0 bases and the J gene end by 0 bases; junction bases not matched to a gene: 2. The CDR3 sequence is 17 residues long. The CDR3 sequence: CASSLGVAGGSTDTQYF. Here the CDR3 DNA reads TGTGCCAGCAGCTTAGGGGTAGCGGGGGGGAGCACAGATACGCAGTATTTT. Full variable domain (rest looked up from reference TRBV13 and TRBJ2-3): AAGVIQSPRHLIKEKRETATLKCYPIPRHDTVYWYQQGPGQDPQFLISFYEKMQSDKGSIPDRFSAQQFSDYHSELNMSSLELGDSALYFCASSLGVAGGSTDTQYFGPGTRLTVL.

The chain combines TRBV6-4 with TRBJ2-2; 7 bases are shared with TRBD1. The CDR3 totals 15 residues. Germline V gives CDR1 MRHNA, CDR2 SNTAGT. The V segment lost 5 bases and the J segment 2 bases; nucleotides outside the gene matches: 5. The CDR3 DNA is TGTGCCAGCAGTTCAAACAGGGGCAACACCGGGGAGCTGTTTTTT. Translation gives CASSSNRGNTGELFF.

This clone was counted between two and nine times. This chain uses TRBV14 with TRBJ1-2; the match to TRBD1 covers 7 bases. This CDR3 has 13 residues. V dropped 4 bases and J dropped 3; count of bases not matched to a gene: 2. In germline, CDR1 is SGHDN, CDR2 FVKESK. CDR3 loop: CASSRDRDYGYTF. The CDR3 bases are TGTGCCAGCAGCCGAGACAGGGACTATGGCTACACCTTC.

The chain is built from TRBV6-1 and TRBJ1-1; no reliable D call. The CDR3 loop spans 13 amino acids. CDR1 is MNHNS and CDR2 is SASEGT in the germline V gene. V lost 5 bases, J lost 6 bases, and 13 bases lay in between. The CDR3 is CASSLLGMAEAFF. CDR3 sequence (DNA): TGTGCCAGCAGTTTACTAGGAATGGCTGAAGCTTTCTTT.

The rearrangement uses TRBV9 and TRBJ2-6, with unresolved D. V shed 0 bases and J shed 0 bases, with 7 bases lying between them. The CDR3 consists of 16 residues. In germline, CDR1 is SGDLS, CDR2 YYNGEE. CDR3 coding DNA: TGTGCCAGCAGCGTAGGGGCCCTCTCTGGGGCCAACGTCCTGACTTTC. Translated, it gives CASSVGALSGANVLTF.

This chain joins TRBV10-1 and TRBJ2-2, with D possibly matching TRBD2 (6 bases). CDR3 size: 13 residues. Germline CDR1 and CDR2: WNHNN and SYGVQD (reference sequence). V dropped 9 bases and J dropped 4 bases, with 12 bases sitting between them. CDR3 bases: TGCGCCAGTCGACTAGGTGGCACCGGGGAGCTGTTTTTT. Encoded protein: CASRLGGTGELFF.

A word on this clone: The junction departs from germline at one end; a sequencing error may be responsible. The V gene is TRBV28, the J gene TRBJ2-1; 9 bases line up with TRBD2. From germline, CDR1 is MDHEN and CDR2 SYDVKM. The CDR3 has 14 residues. The CDR3 bases are TGTGCCAGCCGTTTTAGCGGGAGATTCAATGAGCAGTTCTTC. Its protein is CASRFSGRFNEQFF.

This chain uses TRBV5-1 with TRBJ2-5; the D gene is possibly TRBD1 (6 bases). Germline V gene sequence: CDR1 SGHRS, CDR2 YFSETQ. CDR3 length: 14 amino acids. Trimming stripped 4 bases from V and 2 bases from J, with 12 bases between. The CDR3 is CASSQGHQQETQYF. The CDR3 DNA is TGCGCCAGCAGCCAGGGACACCAACAAGAGACCCAGTACTTC.

The rearrangement uses TRBV10-3 and TRBJ1-5; D possibly corresponds to TRBD1 (6 bases). The CDR3 runs 14 residues. Deletions cut 11 bases from V and 7 bases from J, with 21 bases between. In germline, CDR1 is ENHRY, CDR2 SYGVKD. DNA of the CDR3: TGTGCCGCATCAAATTCAGGGGTAGGACAGCCCCAGCATTTT. Its translation: CAASNSGVGQPQHF.

The chain has TRBV10-3 and TRBJ1-1; 8 bases line up with TRBD1. Germline CDR1 is ENHRY and CDR2 is SYGVKD. This CDR3 has 14 amino acids. With V trimmed by 4 bases and J by 3 bases, 4 bases remained unmatched. The CDR3 nucleotides read TGTGCCATCAGTGTCCAGGGGGCAGACACTGAAGCTTTCTTT. This gives the protein CAISVQGADTEAFF.

Only a few counts were recorded for this clone. The chain links TRBV5-1 to TRBJ1-4, with D hard to call. V was clipped by 4 bases and J by 8 bases, with 18 bases between them. The CDR3 has 15 residues. The V gene's germline CDR1 is SGHRS and CDR2 YFSETQ. CDR3 sequence reads: CASSPKEGEFEKLFF. CDR3 nucleotide sequence: TGCGCCAGCAGCCCTAAGGAGGGCGAATTCGAAAAACTGTTTTTT. The full variable domain, rest sourced from reference TRBV5-1 and TRBJ1-4, is KAGVTQTPRYLIKTRGQQVTLSCSPISGHRSVSWYQQTPGQGLQFLFEYFSETQRNKGNFPGRFSGRQFSNSRSEMNVSTLELGDSALYLCASSPKEGEFEKLFFGSGTQLSVL.

The V gene is TRBV18, the J gene TRBJ2-3; 7 positions agree with TRBD1. CDR1 and CDR2 from the germline V gene are KGHSH and LQKENI. The CDR3 runs to 13 residues. Germline trimming cut 6 bases from V and 4 bases from J; bases unmatched to any gene: 4. The CDR3 sequence is CASSYDRADTQYF. CDR3 bases: TGTGCCAGCTCGTACGACAGGGCAGATACGCAGTATTTT.

This clone has just a few counts. J is TRBJ2-4 and V is TRBV28; TRBD1 might be the D (5 bases). This CDR3 has 14 residues. In germline, CDR1 is MDHEN, CDR2 SYDVKM. Trimming shortened V by 3 bases and J by 6 bases, and 12 bases separated the two germline ends. The DNA for the CDR3 is TGTGCCAGCAGTTTGTCGGCAGGGATAAACATTCAGTACTTC. Its translation: CASSLSAGINIQYF.

This clone was counted only a few times. The genes are TRBV10-2 and TRBJ1-5; maybe TRBD1 (5 bases). Between the trimmed V and J ends, which lost 8 bases and 2 bases, there was a span of 13 bases. Germline lookup yields CDR1 WSHSY and CDR2 SAAADI. This CDR3 comprises 14 residues. CDR3 nucleotide sequence: TGCGCCAGCCGGGGGGTGCTCGGCAATCAGCCCCAGCATTTT. Translation: CASRGVLGNQPQHF.

The V call is TRBV18, the J call TRBJ1-6; D may be TRBD1 (6 bases). CDR1 is KGHSH, CDR2 LQKENI, per germline. This CDR3 comprises 16 residues. The V gene lost 3 bases and the J gene lost 10 bases, with 19 bases spanning the gap. The CDR3 DNA sequence: TGTGCCAGCTCACCCGGCGGGGGCGCGGTTCGGTCACCCCTCCACTTT. It encodes CASSPGGGAVRSPLHF.

This sequence joins TRBV10-1 and TRBJ2-7, with a possible D match to TRBD1 (5 bases). This CDR3 contains 13 residues. V dropped 0 bases and J dropped 5 bases, with 8 bases sitting between them. Germline assignment: CDR1 WNHNN and CDR2 SYGVQD (reference sequence). DNA of the CDR3: TGCGCCAGCAGTGAGTCTCCCAGGGACGAGCAGTACTTC. This sequence encodes CASSESPRDEQYF.

The gene calls are TRBV21-1 and TRBJ1-5; the table's D call, TRBD1, was not checked against the DNA. TRBV21-1 constitutes a pseudogene. The CDR3 length is 15 residues. The CDR3 region is CASSNRGPGNQPQHF. The CDR3 DNA follows: TGTGCCAGCAGCAACAGGGGACCGGGCAATCAGCCCCAGCATTTT.